This passage covers 14 T cell receptor beta chains from one sample sequenced in a study of cytomegalovirus exposure and HLA in healthy donors. Amplification used 60 Vbeta primers and 13 Jbeta primers. Produced via immunoSEQ multiplex PCR; TCRdb's table is partial and in-frame only. The sample includes 100,000 to 150,000 clones, about 78% of them seen just once. Material for sequencing was PBMCs. The source of these receptors is a female donor in good health and CMV-seronegative.

The chain carries TRBV28 and TRBJ1-4, with D possibly TRBD1 on 6 matching bases. Per germline, CDR1 MDHEN and CDR2 SYDVKM. There are 16 residues in the CDR3. Trimming shortened V by 5 bases and J by 0 bases, and 13 bases separated the two germline ends. The CDR3 coding sequence is TGTGCCAGCAGTAGTCTACAGGGTGCAACTAATGAAAAACTGTTTTTT. This sequence encodes CASSSLQGATNEKLFF.

The chain uses TRBV5-8 and TRBJ2-3; D is ambiguous. Germline V lookup: CDR1 SGHTS, CDR2 YDEGEE. The CDR3 is 14 amino acids. V was clipped by 4 bases and J by 0 bases, with 9 bases between them. The CDR3: CASSLRTSTDTQYF. The CDR3 bases are TGTGCCAGCAGCCTTCGAACTAGCACAGATACGCAGTATTTT.

This clone has a handful of counts. J is TRBJ2-7 and V is TRBV5-1, with 7 bases that match TRBD2. V gave up 2 bases and J gave up 1 base; unmatched junction bases: 9. CDR1 and CDR2 (germline): SGHRS, YFSETQ. This CDR3 spans 16 amino acids. CDR3 coding DNA: TGCGCCAGCAGCTTCGGTGGCGGGAGTTCGTCCTACGAGCAGTACTTC. Its protein product is CASSFGGGSSSYEQYF.

The chain carries TRBV29-1 and TRBJ2-3; 12 bases match TRBD2. V shed 3 bases and J 6 bases; nucleotides not matched to a gene: 4. From germline, CDR1 is SQVTM and CDR2 ANQGSEA. CDR3 length equals 14 residues. CDR3 nucleotide sequence: TGCAGCGTTGACCTAGCGGGAGGGCCGGATACGCAGTATTTT. It encodes CSVDLAGGPDTQYF.

This clone was seen a handful of times. In the same sample, other DNA sequences code for this CDR3. This sequence joins TRBV29-1 and TRBJ1-5; D is uncertain. V lost 4 bases, J lost 5 bases, and 3 bases lay in between. Germline V CDR1 and CDR2: SQVTM, ANQGSEA. The CDR3 runs to 10 residues. The CDR3 is CSVGDQPQHF. CDR3 DNA: TGCAGCGTTGGAGATCAGCCCCAGCATTTT.

V gene TRBV7-6 combines with J gene TRBJ2-5; possible D gene TRBD1, 5 bases. The J call is in doubt because the DNA end fits TRBJ2-7 better. Germline V gene data show CDR1 as SGHVS and CDR2 as FNYEAQ. This CDR3 is 13 amino acids long. CDR3 sequence (DNA): TGTGCCAGCAGCCCCAGGACATCCTACGAGCAGTACTTC. Protein product: CASSPRTSYEQYF.

The gene calls are TRBV6-6 and TRBJ1-5; 10 nucleotides align to TRBD1. The CDR3 extends over 15 amino acids. Unmatched junction bases numbered 6, after V lost 5 bases and J lost 5 bases. CDR1 is MNHNY, CDR2 SVGAGI, per germline (reference sequence). The CDR3 region has the DNA TGTGCCAGCAGTCGCGGACAGGGGGTTGATCAGCCCCAGCATTTT. Its translation: CASSRGQGVDQPQHF.

The gene calls are TRBV5-1 and TRBJ1-3; 7 bases match TRBD1. Germline V gives CDR1 SGHRS, CDR2 YFSETQ. The CDR3 loop spans 16 amino acids. V gave up 4 bases and J gave up 0 bases; unmatched junction bases: 7. The CDR3 DNA is TGCGCCAGCAGCCTGGGACAGCCTAGCTCTGGAAACACCATATATTTT. Its translation: CASSLGQPSSGNTIYF.

V usage is TRBV28 and J usage is TRBJ1-2; D is undetermined. The CDR3 spans 15 residues. Trimming removed 5 bases at V and 3 bases at J, with 16 bases between. Per the germline V gene, CDR1 is MDHEN and CDR2 is SYDVKM. DNA of the CDR3: TGTGCCAGCAGTCCCTACAGAGTAGGTGACTATGGCTACACCTTC. Protein sequence: CASSPYRVGDYGYTF.

The V and J genes are TRBV2 and TRBJ2-5; D is perhaps TRBD1 (7 bases). Trimming removed 4 bases from V and 5 bases from J, with 14 bases in between. Germline values: CDR1 SNHLY, CDR2 FYNNEI. The CDR3 runs 14 residues. In nucleotides, the CDR3 is TGTGCCAGCAGTGCGACAGGGAGGACGGAGACCCAGTACTTC. This gives the protein CASSATGRTETQYF. The entire variable domain, with the rest obtained from reference TRBV2 and TRBJ2-5, is as follows: EPEVTQTPSHQVTQMGQEVILRCVPISNHLYFYWYRQILGQKVEFLVSFYNNEISEKSEIFDDQFSVERPDGSNFTLKIRSTKLEDSAMYFCASSATGRTETQYFGPGTRLLVL.

This chain uses TRBV10-2 with TRBJ2-7; TRBD2 matches at 7 bases. J was trimmed by 3 bases and V by 3 bases; bases with no gene match: 8. There are 15 residues in the CDR3. Germline assignment: CDR1 WSHSY and CDR2 SAAADI. The CDR3 here is CASSEPSGDRYEQYF. In DNA form, the CDR3 reads TGCGCCAGCAGTGAACCCAGCGGGGATCGCTACGAGCAGTACTTC.

V gene TRBV6-1 combines with J gene TRBJ2-3, with TRBD2 identical over 7 bases. CDR3 size: 13 residues. J was trimmed by 6 bases and V by 8 bases; bases with no gene match: 8. Germline CDR1 and CDR2: MNHNS and SASEGT. As DNA, the CDR3 is TGTGCCAGCGGGGGAGGGATTTGGGATACGCAGTATTTT. Translation: CASGGGIWDTQYF.

CDR3 region: CASSLGGLGTGELFF. The CDR3 DNA is TGTGCCAGCAGTTTGGGGGGGCTCGGCACCGGGGAGCTGTTTTTT. V is TRBV28 and J is TRBJ2-2, with D tentatively TRBD2 (7 bases). The CDR3 has 15 amino acids. Germline V CDR1 and CDR2: MDHEN, SYDVKM. The V end lost 3 bases, the J end lost 4 bases, and 12 bases lay between the germline ends.

The genes are TRBV28 and TRBJ1-1; tentative D call: TRBD1 (6 bases). Trimming cost V 2 bases and J 3 bases, with 19 bases left between them. This CDR3 spans 17 amino acids. Germline V CDR1 and CDR2: MDHEN, SYDVKM. The CDR3 reads CASSLSGAGARDTEAFF. The CDR3 nucleotides read TGTGCCAGCAGTTTAAGTGGAGCGGGGGCGCGGGACACTGAAGCTTTCTTT.